Below are 4 T cell receptor beta chains sequenced from a single sample in a study of cytomegalovirus exposure and HLA in healthy donors. Primers: 60 Vbeta forward and 13 Jbeta reverse. The method was immunoSEQ multiplex PCR; TCRdb's version includes in-frame clones alone and lacks a portion of them. Altogether about 98,000 clones are present, 70% to 80% being singletons, with the ten largest covering around a tenth. Sample: PBMCs. The receptors were sampled from a male donor in good health and CMV-seropositive.

The V call is TRBV5-4, the J call TRBJ1-2; 9 nucleotides align to TRBD1. Looked up from germline, CDR1 is SGHNT and CDR2 is YYREEE (reference sequence). This CDR3 region has 16 residues. Trimming took 4 bases from V and 6 from J; bases not matched to a gene: 13. CDR3 residues: CASSRDRALTSHGYTF. In DNA form, the CDR3 reads TGTGCCAGCAGCAGGGACAGGGCGCTGACGTCTCATGGCTACACCTTC.

The J gene is TRBJ2-1, the V gene TRBV12-5; possible D gene TRBD1, 5 bases. The length of the CDR3 is 15 residues. CDR1 is LGHNT and CDR2 is FRNRAP in the germline V gene. V lost 0 bases to trimming and J lost 0 bases, with 6 bases between them. The CDR3 coding sequence is TGTGCTAGTGGTTTGGTAAGGGGCTCCTACAATGAGCAGTTCTTC. Its protein is CASGLVRGSYNEQFF.

This clone was observed a handful of times. This chain links TRBV27 with TRBJ2-3; 11 bases are shared with TRBD1. V was pared by 7 bases and J by 5 bases, with 8 bases of the junction left unmatched. The CDR3 contains 15 residues. Germline loops: CDR1 MNHEY, CDR2 SMNVEV (reference sequence). In nucleotides, the CDR3 is TGTGCCAGCAAGTTCGGGGACAGGGGGAGAGATACGCAGTATTTT. It specifies CASKFGDRGRDTQYF.

The table lists this clone with a count of one. V is TRBV4-1 and J is TRBJ2-1; tentative D call: TRBD2 (5 bases). Looked up from germline, CDR1 is MGHRA and CDR2 is YSYEKL. The CDR3 runs to 14 residues. Trimming took off 3 bases at V and 4 bases at J, with 10 bases between the two ends. CDR3 sequence (DNA): TGCGCCAGCAGCCAGGTCCGGGAATACAATGAGCAGTTCTTC. It yields the protein CASSQVREYNEQFF.